The clone carrying this TCR beta chain was picked up one time. Its matching antigen is unknown. Profiled with immunoSEQ multiplex PCR; TCRdb holds only in-frame clones, not every one. The sample consists of roughly 50,000 clones, 70% to 85% of them appearing once. V was cut by 5 bases and J by 6 bases, with 9 bases left in between. CDR1 is MGHDK, CDR2 SYGVNS, per germline. The CDR3 loop spans 12 amino acids. The source of the sample is a study of radiotherapy plus CTLA-4 blockade in lung cancer. Study context: The study recorded objective responses in around a sixth of patients and disease control in approximately 29%.

General observations from the study: Tumor-origin TCR clones grew in blood after radiotherapy plus ipilimumab. Reported findings show early blood T cell clone dynamics, with interferon-beta, best predicted response.

Lung cancer patients with chemo-refractory metastatic non-small-cell disease were given focal radiation plus CTLA-4 blockade with ipilimumab. This receptor was identified in a human donor with non-small cell lung cancer who had a partial response to radiotherapy plus ipilimumab. The sample here was peripheral blood, taken from a patient treated with radiotherapy plus ipilimumab. The chain is built from TRBV25-1 and TRBJ2-3, with D maybe TRBD1 (6 bases). The chain's CDR3 is CASSRGKDTQYF. Written as DNA, the CDR3 is TGTGCCAGCAGTAGGGGGAAGGATACGCAGTATTTT.